This T cell receptor (beta chain) was identified during a study of cytomegalovirus exposure and HLA in healthy donors. V was clipped by 0 bases and J by 2 bases, with 11 bases between them. Germline CDR1 reads SGHTA; CDR2 reads FQGNSA. The CDR3 totals 15 residues. The assay was immunoSEQ multiplex PCR, and TCRdb's table has in-frame clones only and misses some. The profile shows about 170,000 clones, approximately 87% of them singletons. The chain is built from TRBV7-2 and TRBJ2-7, with a tentative D call TRBD1 (6 bases). Sequencing was done on a sample of PBMCs. The clonotype was recovered from a woman in her 30s in good health and CMV-seronegative. CDR3 residues: CASSLAGTSAYEQYF. The CDR3 nucleotides are TGTGCCAGCAGCTTAGCTGGGACATCCGCCTACGAGCAGTACTTC.